The clone carrying this T cell receptor beta chain came up a few times. Its antigen is unknown. TCRdb's copy holds only in-frame clones and misses some; the assay was immunoSEQ multiplex PCR. Of about 16,000 clones in the sample, around 89% were seen once. Germline CDR1 reads MDHEN; CDR2 reads SYDVKM. The V and J ends lost 2 bases and 4 bases respectively, with 15 bases between them. This CDR3 has 16 residues. The data belong to a study of T cells in localized non-small cell lung cancer. Study observations and caveats: Adjacent lung was found to contain a median approximately 60 of the top 100 tumor clones. It remains possible that heterogeneity exists, since only one tumor region was sequenced. Elevated circulating T cell density in blood was associated with longer overall survival. The study found T cell clonality highest in uninvolved adjacent lung, above tumor.

This clonotype was obtained from a female donor older than 55 with stage III squamous cell lung carcinoma. The sample consisted of peripheral blood, taken before any cancer treatment. This chain connects TRBV28 to TRBJ2-1; possibly TRBD2 for D (5 bases). The CDR3 loop reads CASSLEGEYPYNEQFF. The CDR3 DNA follows: TGTGCCAGCAGTTTAGAGGGCGAATATCCTTACAATGAGCAGTTCTTC.